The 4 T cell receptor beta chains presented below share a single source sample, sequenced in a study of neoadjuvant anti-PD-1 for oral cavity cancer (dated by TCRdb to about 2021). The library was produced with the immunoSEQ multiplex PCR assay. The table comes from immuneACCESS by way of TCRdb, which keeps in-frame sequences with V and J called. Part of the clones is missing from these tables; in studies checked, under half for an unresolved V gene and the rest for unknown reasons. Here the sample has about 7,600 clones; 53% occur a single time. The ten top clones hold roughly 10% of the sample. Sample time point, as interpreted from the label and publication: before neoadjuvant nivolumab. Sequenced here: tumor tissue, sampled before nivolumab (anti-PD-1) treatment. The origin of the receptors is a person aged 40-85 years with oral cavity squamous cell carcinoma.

The CDR3, as DNA: TGTGCCACCAGCAGGAACAGGGTAGCAGGAAACACCATATATTTT. Translated, it gives CATSRNRVAGNTIYF. The V gene is TRBV15, the J gene TRBJ1-3, with TRBD1 as a possible D gene (6 bases). V was pared by 3 bases and J by 4 bases, with 13 bases between. This CDR3 is 15 amino acids long. Germline V gene lookup returns CDR1 LNHNV and CDR2 YYDKDF (reference sequence).

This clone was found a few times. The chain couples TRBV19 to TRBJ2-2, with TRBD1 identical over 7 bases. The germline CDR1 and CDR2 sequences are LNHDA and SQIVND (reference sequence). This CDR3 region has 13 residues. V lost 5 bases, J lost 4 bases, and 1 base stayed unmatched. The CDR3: CASSPGGTGELFF. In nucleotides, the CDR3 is TGTGCCAGTAGTCCAGGGGGCACCGGGGAGCTGTTTTTT.

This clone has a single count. For the CDR3, the DNA is TGTGCCAGCAGTCAACTAGCGGGAGCAGAGACCCAGTACTTC. Its protein is CASSQLAGAETQYF. The chain has TRBV28 and TRBJ2-5; 11 bases match TRBD2. Germline V gene data show CDR1 as MDHEN and CDR2 as SYDVKM. J gave up 4 bases and V 5 bases, and 3 bases lay outside the gene matches. The length of the CDR3 is 14 residues.

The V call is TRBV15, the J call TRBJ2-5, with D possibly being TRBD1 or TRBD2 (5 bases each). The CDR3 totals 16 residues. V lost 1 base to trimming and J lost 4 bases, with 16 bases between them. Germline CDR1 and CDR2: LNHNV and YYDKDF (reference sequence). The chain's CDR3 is CATSRVGGQGRETQYF. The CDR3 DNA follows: TGTGCCACCAGCAGAGTAGGCGGGCAGGGCCGAGAGACCCAGTACTTC.